This is a list of T cell receptor beta chains from one sample in a study of CD8 T cells in Susac syndrome. TCRdb used MiXCR to reprocess the immunoSEQ multiplex PCR reads, holding one entry per CDR3 protein. The sample lists some 96,000 distinct CDR3 sequences, roughly 94% occurring once. The sample consisted of CD4+ T cells from PBMCs. These receptors were taken from a human donor with Susac syndrome. The CDR3 runs from the conserved cysteine through the conserved F or W. Each record gives: D gene, clone size, V gene, J gene, CDR3 protein, CDR3 DNA. D genes are given only for firm matches. The size field is filled for only some rows; it gives once, few, many or a size class.

.,.,TRBV20-1,TRBJ2-6,CSLGGGANVLTF,TGCAGCCTCGGAGGAGGGGCCAACGTCCTGACTTTC
TRBD1,few,TRBV7-2,TRBJ2-7,CASSLDRGSYEQYF,TGTGCCAGCAGCTTGGACAGGGGCTCGTACGAGCAGTACTTC
TRBD1,.,TRBV5-1,TRBJ2-7,CASSRGQGMDEQYF,TGCGCCAGCAGCCGAGGACAGGGAATGGACGAGCAGTACTTC
.,.,TRBV2,TRBJ1-1,CASSVSGEAFF,TGTGCCAGCAGTGTTTCGGGAGAAGCTTTCTTT
TRBD1,.,TRBV28,TRBJ1-5,CASTSGGIQPQHF,TGTGCCAGCACGTCAGGGGGAATTCAGCCCCAGCATTTT
.,.,TRBV12-3/TRBV12-4,TRBJ1-2,CASSLAGGHIYGYTF,TGTGCCAGCAGTTTAGCTGGCGGGCACATCTATGGCTACACCTTC
TRBD1,.,TRBV12-3/TRBV12-4,TRBJ1-5,CASSPGTGDRQPQHF,TGTGCCAGCAGTCCGGGGACAGGGGATCGTCAGCCCCAGCATTTT
.,.,TRBV5-1,TRBJ1-1,CASNPGGNTEAFF,TGCGCCAGCAATCCCGGGGGGAACACTGAAGCTTTCTTT
.,.,TRBV27,TRBJ2-5,CASSTNRIGRVDTQYF,TGTGCCAGCAGCACTAACCGGATCGGGCGGGTGGATACCCAGTACTTC
.,.,TRBV28,TRBJ1-2,CASSLSGGINYGYTF,TGTGCCAGCAGTTTGTCGGGAGGAATTAACTATGGCTACACCTTC
.,once,TRBV20-1,TRBJ2-3,CSSERGTDTQYF,TGCAGTTCTGAGCGGGGCACAGATACGCAGTATTTT
.,.,TRBV4-1,TRBJ1-2,CASSHPGDYGYTF,TGCGCCAGCAGCCACCCAGGGGACTATGGCTACACCTTC
.,.,TRBV30,TRBJ1-1,CAWSVRGDTEAFF,TGTGCCTGGAGTGTACGCGGCGACACTGAAGCTTTCTTT
.,.,TRBV10-3,TRBJ2-3,CAIQAGSTDTQYF,TGTGCCATCCAGGCAGGAAGCACAGATACGCAGTATTTT
TRBD1,.,TRBV4-1,TRBJ1-1,CASAPGQGVNTEAFF,TGCGCCAGCGCACCGGGACAGGGGGTGAACACTGAAGCTTTCTTT
.,.,TRBV28,TRBJ1-1,CASSFLARPEAFF,TGTGCCAGCAGTTTCCTGGCCAGGCCTGAAGCTTTCTTT
.,.,TRBV23-1,TRBJ2-5,CASIGTQYF,TGCGCCAGCATCGGGACCCAGTACTTC
.,once,TRBV12-3/TRBV12-4,TRBJ2-3,CASSLWWDTQYF,TGTGCCAGCAGTTTATGGTGGGATACGCAGTATTTT
.,.,TRBV14,TRBJ1-6,CASSPDSPNSPLHF,TGTGCCAGCAGCCCGGACAGCCCAAATTCACCCCTCCACTTT
TRBD2,.,TRBV5-4,TRBJ2-5,CASSYGLAGPQETQYF,TGTGCCAGCAGCTATGGACTAGCGGGTCCGCAAGAGACCCAGTACTTC
TRBD1,.,TRBV5-6,TRBJ2-3,CASSLGDRATDTQYF,TGTGCCAGCAGCTTGGGGGACAGGGCCACAGATACGCAGTATTTT
.,.,TRBV19,TRBJ2-2,CASTPRTANTGELFF,TGTGCCAGTACCCCGAGGACAGCGAACACCGGGGAGCTGTTTTTT
.,.,TRBV9,TRBJ1-1,CASFVAFF,TGTGCCAGCTTTGTCGCTTTCTTT
.,once,TRBV7-7,TRBJ1-5,CASSLSRGQPQHF,TGTGCTAGCAGCTTGTCGAGAGGACAGCCCCAGCATTTT
.,.,TRBV9,TRBJ1-2,CASSVVEDYGYTF,TGTGCCAGCAGCGTAGTGGAGGACTATGGCTACACCTTC
TRBD1,.,TRBV30,TRBJ1-3,CAWSGTGGGNTIYF,TGTGCCTGGAGTGGAACAGGGGGTGGAAACACCATATATTTT
.,.,TRBV12-3/TRBV12-4,TRBJ1-1,CASSRGARTEAFF,TGTGCCAGCAGTCGGGGAGCGAGGACTGAAGCTTTCTTT
.,.,TRBV29-1,TRBJ2-3,CSVAGFPEPYGNTDTQYF,TGCAGCGTTGCTGGGTTTCCAGAACCCTATGGGAACACAGATACGCAGTATTTT
TRBD2,.,TRBV5-4,TRBJ2-5,CASSILAGQETQYF,TGTGCCAGCAGCATTTTAGCGGGGCAAGAGACCCAGTACTTC
.,.,TRBV21-1,TRBJ1-1,CASSKKRVGDEEAFF,TGTGCCAGCAGCAAAAAACGGGTAGGGGATGAAGAAGCTTTCTTT
.,.,TRBV25-1,TRBJ1-2,CASSEVGRGHGYTF,TGTGCCAGCAGTGAGGTGGGCAGGGGCCATGGCTACACCTTC
.,.,TRBV30,TRBJ1-4,CAWRATGFNEKLFF,TGTGCCTGGAGGGCTACAGGTTTTAATGAAAAACTGTTTTTT
TRBD2,.,TRBV20-1,TRBJ2-3,CSARSPSGGATDTQYF,TGCAGTGCTAGGTCCCCTAGCGGGGGGGCAACAGATACGCAGTATTTT
TRBD1,.,TRBV24-1,TRBJ2-7,CAPGPRPRQGLSYEQYF,TGTGCCCCGGGCCCCCGGCCACGACAGGGGCTATCCTACGAGCAGTACTTC
.,.,TRBV28,TRBJ1-5,CASSQTHGSNQPQHF,TGTGCCAGCAGTCAGACACATGGAAGCAATCAGCCCCAGCATTTT
TRBD1,.,TRBV20-1,TRBJ2-1,CSARDRAVIQFF,TGCAGTGCTCGGGACAGGGCAGTTATTCAGTTCTTC
.,.,TRBV9,TRBJ2-3,CASSVGGSTDTQYF,TGTGCCAGCAGCGTAGGGGGGTCCACAGATACGCAGTATTTT
.,.,TRBV30,TRBJ1-4,CAWSVARTNEKLFF,TGTGCCTGGAGTGTAGCCCGGACTAATGAAAAACTGTTTTTT
.,.,TRBV15,TRBJ1-6,CATSSQERAYQRNSPLHF,TGTGCCACCAGCAGCCAGGAGCGGGCCTACCAACGGAATTCACCCCTCCACTTT
TRBD2,.,TRBV7-2,TRBJ2-5,CASSLVAGTSGQTQYF,TGTGCCAGCAGCTTAGTGGCCGGGACTAGCGGCCAGACCCAGTACTTC